Presented here are 26 T cell receptor beta chains from one specimen sequenced in a study of T cell responses to AZD1222 COVID-19 vaccine. Repertoires were generated with immunoSEQ multiplex PCR, while TCRdb's copy carries only in-frame clones and drops some. The data contain 90,000 to 100,000 clones, almost 90% of them singletons. The sample was peripheral blood, taken 28 days after the second AZD1222 dose. Receptors were obtained from an adult who received the AZD1222 COVID-19 vaccine.

This clone has just one count. The chain is built from TRBV5-1 and TRBJ2-3; 10 bases are shared with TRBD1. Germline V CDR1 and CDR2: SGHRS, YFSETQ. The CDR3 runs to 14 residues. Trimming cost V 7 bases and J 3 bases; bases outside gene matches: 5. The CDR3 nucleotides read TGCGCCAGCTATCAGGGACAGGGGACAGATACGCAGTATTTT. It is translated as CASYQGQGTDTQYF.

V is TRBV28 and J is TRBJ1-1; perhaps TRBD1 as D (6 bases). Germline-derived CDR1 and CDR2 are MDHEN and SYDVKM. Trimming removed 6 bases at V and 8 bases at J, with 16 bases between. CDR3 length equals 13 residues. This CDR3 reads CASRFNRVGEAFF. DNA of the CDR3: TGTGCCAGCAGGTTTAACAGGGTGGGAGAAGCTTTCTTT.

This chain uses TRBV5-4 with TRBJ2-7, with 9 bases matching TRBD1. CDR1 and CDR2 from the germline V gene are SGHNT and YYREEE (reference sequence). After removal of 3 bases from V and 2 bases from J, the junction contained 3 bases not matched to a gene. The CDR3 spans 14 residues. The CDR3 nucleotides are TGTGCCAGCAGCTACGGGACAGGGACCTACGAGCAGTACTTC. It encodes CASSYGTGTYEQYF.

The CDR3 loop is CAISESRQGTGYTF. DNA for the CDR3: TGTGCCATCAGTGAGTCGAGGCAGGGGACGGGCTACACCTTC. The chain couples TRBV10-3 to TRBJ1-2, with D perhaps matching TRBD1 (6 bases). CDR3 length: 14 amino acids. Trimming removed 0 bases at V and 8 bases at J, with 13 bases between. Germline V gene sequence: CDR1 ENHRY, CDR2 SYGVKD.

This sequence joins TRBV2 and TRBJ2-1; D not certain. The length of the CDR3 is 11 residues. Deletions cut 7 bases from V and 12 bases from J, with 13 bases between. Germline CDR1 is SNHLY and CDR2 is FYNNEI. This CDR3 reads CASIDRSGQFF. The CDR3 DNA reads as TGTGCCAGCATTGATCGTTCGGGGCAGTTCTTC.

This rearrangement joins TRBV12-5 to TRBJ2-1; 9 positions match TRBD1. The J segment lost 3 bases and the V segment lost 0 bases, leaving 3 bases of the junction unmatched. In germline, CDR1 is LGHNT, CDR2 FRNRAP. This CDR3 has 16 amino acids. In nucleotides, the CDR3 is TGTGCTAGTGGTTTGGTTCGACAGGGGGGCTACAATGAGCAGTTCTTC. Translated: CASGLVRQGGYNEQFF.

This clone was seen only once. The rearrangement links TRBV21-1 to TRBJ2-1; TRBD2, the D gene given by the table, was not confirmed from the DNA. TRBV21-1 counts as a pseudogene. The CDR3 length is 15 residues. CDR3 sequence reads: CASPGTSGFYNEQFF. CDR3 coding DNA: TGTGCCAGCCCCGGGACTAGCGGATTCTACAATGAGCAGTTCTTC.

The rearrangement links TRBV5-8 to TRBJ2-3; TRBD2 is a possible D gene (6 bases). V was shortened by 3 bases and J by 5 bases, with 19 bases between the two germline ends. This CDR3 is built from 16 residues. CDR1 is SGHTS, CDR2 YDEGEE, per germline. The CDR3 bases are TGTGCCAGCAGCTCAGCCAGGGAACTGCGGGGAGATACGCAGTATTTT. Protein product: CASSSARELRGDTQYF.

The chain links TRBV7-2 to TRBJ1-1; unclear D gene. The CDR3 loop spans 13 amino acids. V shed 1 base and J shed 2 bases, with 5 bases lying between them. Looked up from germline, CDR1 is SGHTA and CDR2 is FQGNSA. In DNA, the CDR3 is TGTGCCAGCAGCTTAGACCCAAACACTGAAGCTTTCTTT. Its protein is CASSLDPNTEAFF.

The gene calls are TRBV2 and TRBJ1-5; D remains unclear. Trimming took 5 bases from V and 6 from J, leaving 8 bases between them. The CDR3 spans 12 residues. The germline V gene has CDR1 SNHLY and CDR2 FYNNEI. This CDR3 reads CASSRAAQPQHF. The CDR3 DNA reads as TGTGCCAGCAGTCGGGCTGCTCAGCCCCAGCATTTT.

The chain employs TRBV19 and TRBJ1-2, with D maybe TRBD1 (5 bases). Germline V gene data show CDR1 as LNHDA and CDR2 as SQIVND (reference sequence). The V gene lost 7 bases and the J gene lost 2 bases, with 8 bases spanning the gap. The CDR3 extends over 12 amino acids. CDR3 in amino acids: CASTQGNYGYTF. The CDR3 DNA reads as TGTGCCAGTACCCAGGGCAACTATGGCTACACCTTC.

This chain joins TRBV28 and TRBJ1-5; TRBD1 aligns across 9 bases. Germline-derived CDR1 and CDR2 are MDHEN and SYDVKM. The CDR3 has 15 residues. V lost 5 bases to trimming and J lost 2 bases; unmatched junction nucleotides: 4. CDR3 loop: CASSRQGGGNQPQHF. The CDR3 DNA follows: TGTGCCAGCAGTAGACAGGGGGGGGGCAATCAGCCCCAGCATTTT.

The chain joins TRBV10-1 to TRBJ2-1; tentative D call: TRBD1 (5 bases). Trimming stripped 2 bases from V and 4 bases from J, with 6 bases between. The CDR3 totals 13 residues. Germline V gives CDR1 WNHNN, CDR2 SYGVQD (reference sequence). CDR3 sequence reads: CASSEGQYNEQFF. CDR3 nucleotides: TGCGCCAGCAGTGAGGGACAATACAATGAGCAGTTCTTC.

This clone occurred once. The chain joins TRBV29-1 to TRBJ1-1; 7 bases line up with TRBD1. CDR1 and CDR2 (germline): SQVTM, ANQGSEA. This CDR3 region has 13 residues. J was trimmed by 4 bases and V by 1 base; bases with no gene match: 3. The CDR3 nucleotides read TGCAGCGTTGAAGCAGGGGGGGGCACTGAAGCTTTCTTT. It encodes CSVEAGGGTEAFF.

This chain joins TRBV10-3 and TRBJ2-3; 7 bases map to TRBD1. The V gene's germline CDR1 is ENHRY and CDR2 SYGVKD. CDR3 size: 15 residues. V shed 4 bases, J shed 2 bases, and the junction held 6 bases outside the gene matches. The chain's CDR3 is CAISVGQGDTDTQYF. CDR3 nucleotides: TGTGCCATCAGTGTTGGCCAGGGGGACACAGATACGCAGTATTTT.

The gene calls are TRBV9 and TRBJ1-6; no firm D call. The V end lost 3 bases, the J end lost 12 bases, and 10 bases lay between the germline ends. The CDR3 runs 12 residues. Germline V gene lookup returns CDR1 SGDLS and CDR2 YYNGEE. The CDR3 nucleotides are TGTGCCAGCAGCGCCCTAGAGGGACCCCTCCACTTT. Amino acid sequence: CASSALEGPLHF.

V gene TRBV11-1 combines with J gene TRBJ2-5, with D unclear. Germline lookup yields CDR1 SGHAT and CDR2 FQDESV (reference sequence). The CDR3 totals 13 residues. Trimming stripped 4 bases from V and 0 bases from J, with 6 bases between. CDR3 residues: CASSSSYQETQYF. The CDR3 nucleotides are TGTGCCAGCAGCTCTAGTTACCAAGAGACCCAGTACTTC.

The chain has TRBV11-2 and TRBJ2-3; TRBD1 is a possible D gene (6 bases). The CDR3 length is 16 residues. The germline V gene encodes CDR1 SGHAT and CDR2 FQNNGV. The V and J ends lost 0 bases and 4 bases respectively, with 14 bases between them. Here the CDR3 reads CASSLEGAGRADTQYF. The DNA for the CDR3 is TGTGCCAGCAGCTTAGAGGGGGCGGGTCGGGCAGATACGCAGTATTTT.

The rearrangement joins TRBV27 to TRBJ1-5; the D is unclear. Trimming took 5 bases from V and 5 from J, leaving 7 bases between them. CDR1 and CDR2 (germline): MNHEY, SMNVEV (reference sequence). This CDR3 region has 12 residues. CDR3 sequence reads: CASSPTYQPQHF. The CDR3 bases are TGTGCCAGCAGTCCTACCTATCAGCCCCAGCATTTT.

The chain has TRBV6-5 and TRBJ2-3; no clear D. Germline V gene data show CDR1 as MNHEY and CDR2 as SVGAGI. This CDR3 contains 13 residues. The V gene lost 3 bases and the J gene lost 3 bases, with 7 bases spanning the gap. CDR3 in amino acids: CASSYLVTDTQYF. Here the CDR3 DNA reads TGTGCCAGCAGTTATTTGGTTACAGATACGCAGTATTTT.

The chain combines TRBV11-2 with TRBJ2-7; no reliable D call. The germline gives CDR1 SGHAT, CDR2 FQNNGV. The V and J ends lost 3 bases and 0 bases respectively, with 6 bases between them. This CDR3 has 13 amino acids. CDR3 protein: CASSFADSYEQYF. DNA of the CDR3: TGTGCCAGCAGCTTCGCAGACTCCTACGAGCAGTACTTC.

In its sample, this clone was seen a few times. V is TRBV7-8 and J is TRBJ2-7; unclear D gene. Germline CDR1 and CDR2: SGHVS and FQNEAQ. Trimming pared 7 bases from V and 2 bases from J, leaving 15 bases between. CDR3 size: 14 residues. CDR3: CASIPGLSAYEQYF. The DNA for the CDR3 is TGTGCCAGCATCCCAGGTCTCTCCGCCTACGAGCAGTACTTC.

This clone was found once. The chain has TRBV6-1 and TRBJ2-6, with unresolved D. The germline V gene has CDR1 MNHNS and CDR2 SASEGT. Deletions cut 2 bases from V and 0 bases from J, with 11 bases between. This CDR3 contains 17 residues. The CDR3 reads CASSEYGQNSGANVLTF. The CDR3 DNA is TGTGCCAGCAGTGAATACGGGCAGAACTCTGGGGCCAACGTCCTGACTTTC.

The chain links TRBV9 to TRBJ2-3; tentative D call: TRBD1 (6 bases). V lost 3 bases to trimming and J lost 2 bases, with 10 bases between them. The CDR3 consists of 14 residues. Germline CDR1 SGDLS, CDR2 YYNGEE. CDR3 DNA sequence: TGTGCCAGCAGCGACGGACAGTTCACAGATACGCAGTATTTT. Translating it yields CASSDGQFTDTQYF.

This clone was found a few times. The chain recombines TRBV6-1 with TRBJ2-7, with 11 positions matching TRBD2. In germline, CDR1 is MNHNS, CDR2 SASEGT. V was pared by 0 bases and J by 4 bases, with 11 bases of the junction left unmatched. This CDR3 is 18 amino acids long. The CDR3 nucleotides are TGTGCCAGCAGTGAAGCGCTTCGAACTAGCGGGAGAGGGTACGAGCAGTACTTC. Translating it yields CASSEALRTSGRGYEQYF.

The rearrangement uses TRBV5-1 and TRBJ2-5, with D unresolved. Germline V gene sequence: CDR1 SGHRS, CDR2 YFSETQ. There are 12 residues in the CDR3. Trimming left V 3 bases short and J 1 base short, with 4 bases between. CDR3: CASSSGQETQYF. In DNA, the CDR3 is TGCGCCAGCAGCTCCGGCCAAGAGACCCAGTACTTC. Complete variable domain (other parts from reference TRBV5-1 and TRBJ2-5): KAGVTQTPRYLIKTRGQQVTLSCSPISGHRSVSWYQQTPGQGLQFLFEYFSETQRNKGNFPGRFSGRQFSNSRSEMNVSTLELGDSALYLCASSSGQETQYFGPGTRLLVL.